This TCR beta chain was found in a study of CD8+ T cells in alopecia areata. The overall study: The drug, oral tofacitinib, was given to treated patients at 5 to 10 mg twice daily.

Regarding this clone: Its specificity is not known.

Study results and caveats: A single nonresponder leaves the baseline CD8+ expansion link to response uncertain.

cDNA prepared by RNA extraction and subsequent reverse transcription served as the template for sequencing. Assay used: immunoSEQ multiplex PCR; TCRdb lists only in-frame clones, some missing. The sample lists 210,000 or so clones, approximately 67% occurring once. Noted treatment: oral pan-JAK inhibitor, 5-10 mg twice daily. This clonotype was obtained from a human donor with alopecia areata. The starting material was CD4+ T cells sorted from blood, obtained at week 44, from a patient treated with tofacitinib.

The CDR3 loop is CATSEVLRTREKLFF. For the CDR3, the DNA is TGTGCCACCAGCGAGGTTCTTCGGACCCGTGAAAAACTGTTTTTT. The genes are TRBV15 and TRBJ1-4; D uncertain. Looked up from germline, CDR1 is LNHNV and CDR2 is YYDKDF (reference sequence). Trimming shortened V by 5 bases and J by 7 bases, and 17 bases separated the two germline ends. There are 15 residues in the CDR3. The variable domain in full, with the rest retrieved from reference TRBV15 and TRBJ1-4, is DAMVIQNPRYQVTQFGKPVTLSCSQTLNHNVMYWYQQKSSQAPKLLFHYYDKDFNNEADTPDNFQSRRPNTSFCFLDIRSPGLGDTAMYLCATSEVLRTREKLFFGSGTQLSVL.